The 10 T cell receptor beta chains below were found in one sample sequenced in a study of shared clonotypes between healthy human individuals. The naive CD8 subset, CD45RO-negative cells positively selected for CCR7, excluded terminally differentiated effector memory CD45RA+ cells. Sequencing was performed with immunoSEQ multiplex PCR; in TCRdb, only in-frame clones are kept and a portion is missing. The sample carries about 680,000 clones, about 91% recorded once. Sequencing was done on a sample of naive CD8+ T cells sorted from blood. Source of these receptors: a man in his thirties or forties in good health.

The V gene is TRBV4-1, the J gene TRBJ2-1; D remains ambiguous. The germline CDR1 and CDR2 sequences are MGHRA and YSYEKL. This CDR3 spans 11 amino acids. The V end lost 3 bases, the J end lost 7 bases, and 4 bases lay between the germline ends. This chain's CDR3 is CASSQTNEQFF. DNA for the CDR3: TGCGCCAGCAGCCAGACTAATGAGCAGTTCTTC.

This chain joins TRBV27 and TRBJ2-3; TRBD1 is a possible D gene (5 bases). V was pared by 1 base and J by 0 bases, with 17 bases between. The CDR3 length is 18 residues. Germline loops: CDR1 MNHEY, CDR2 SMNVEV (reference sequence). CDR3 region: CASSLYQGPLSSTDTQYF. The CDR3 region has the DNA TGTGCCAGCAGTTTATACCAGGGCCCCCTTTCTAGCACAGATACGCAGTATTTT.

The table lists this clone with a few counts. The chain has TRBV9 and TRBJ2-7; D call uncertain. Germline CDR1 is SGDLS and CDR2 is YYNGEE. Trimming stripped 3 bases from V and 3 bases from J, with 1 base between. The CDR3 totals 10 residues. The CDR3 loop is CASSDYEQYF. The CDR3 DNA follows: TGTGCCAGCAGCGACTACGAGCAGTACTTC. The full variable domain, in which reference TRBV9 and TRBJ2-7 provide the parts outside the CDR3, is DSGVTQTPKHLITATGQRVTLRCSPRSGDLSVYWYQQSLDQGLQFLIQYYNGEERAKGNILERFSAQQFPDLHSELNLSSLELGDSALYFCASSDYEQYFGPGTRLTVT.

The table lists this clone with a count of one. V is TRBV27 and J is TRBJ2-7; D unclear. CDR1 is MNHEY, CDR2 SMNVEV, per germline (reference sequence). This CDR3 is built from 13 residues. V was cut by 4 bases and J by 5 bases, with 12 bases left in between. The CDR3 loop reads CASSWKGSDEQYF. The CDR3 bases are TGTGCCAGCAGTTGGAAGGGAAGCGACGAGCAGTACTTC.

The V call is TRBV15, the J call TRBJ1-1, with 10 bases identical to TRBD1. V was clipped by 3 bases and J by 3 bases; unmatched bases: 7. Looked up from germline, CDR1 is LNHNV and CDR2 is YYDKDF (reference sequence). The CDR3 consists of 16 residues. The CDR3 loop reads CATSSWTGGRDTEAFF. For the CDR3, the DNA is TGTGCCACCAGCAGTTGGACAGGGGGTAGGGACACTGAAGCTTTCTTT.

The chain is built from TRBV5-5 and TRBJ2-1; the D gene is possibly TRBD2 (6 bases). V was trimmed by 0 bases and J by 6 bases, leaving 10 bases between them. Germline V gene data show CDR1 as SGHKS and CDR2 as YYEKEE (reference sequence). There are 14 residues in the CDR3. CDR3 amino acids: CASSLEGTANEQFF. The CDR3 DNA follows: TGTGCCAGCAGCTTGGAAGGGACTGCCAATGAGCAGTTCTTC.

The chain uses TRBV5-5 and TRBJ2-7, with TRBD2 identical over 12 bases. CDR3 length equals 15 residues. V was pared by 6 bases and J by 2 bases, with 6 bases of the junction left unmatched. Germline CDR1 is SGHKS and CDR2 is YYEKEE (reference sequence). DNA for the CDR3: TGTGCCAGCACCGTACTAGCGGGAGGCCCCTACGAGCAGTACTTC. Its protein is CASTVLAGGPYEQYF.

This chain links TRBV7-9 with TRBJ2-6; maybe TRBD1 (5 bases). Germline V gives CDR1 SEHNR, CDR2 FQNEAQ (reference sequence). Trimming cost V 8 bases and J 0 bases, with 14 bases left between them. CDR3 size: 16 residues. CDR3 loop: CASGTTEPSGANVLTF. The CDR3 DNA sequence: TGTGCCAGCGGAACGACAGAGCCCTCTGGGGCCAACGTCCTGACTTTC. The full variable domain, completed using reference TRBV7-9 and TRBJ2-6, is DTGVSQNPRHKITKRGQNVTFRCDPISEHNRLYWYRQTLGQGPEFLTYFQNEAQLEKSRLLSDRFSAERPKGSFSTLEIQRTEQGDSAMYLCASGTTEPSGANVLTFGAGSRLTVL.

This chain joins TRBV13 and TRBJ1-1; possible D gene TRBD1, 5 bases. Germline CDR1 and CDR2: PRHDT and FYEKMQ (reference sequence). The CDR3 runs to 11 residues. V shed 11 bases and J shed 1 base, with 8 bases lying between them. CDR3 sequence: CAGGRNTEAFF. DNA for the CDR3: TGTGCCGGGGGGAGGAACACTGAAGCTTTCTTT.

This clone was observed a few times. The chain uses TRBV28 and TRBJ2-5, with D perhaps TRBD1 (5 bases). Germline V gene sequence: CDR1 MDHEN, CDR2 SYDVKM. The V end was cut by 6 bases, the J end by 9 bases, with 17 bases between. The CDR3 runs to 13 residues. This chain's CDR3 is CASRISRAFAQYF. The CDR3 nucleotides read TGTGCCAGCAGGATTAGCAGGGCGTTCGCCCAGTACTTC.